Listed below are T cell receptor beta chains from one sample, sequenced in a study of shared clonotypes between healthy human individuals. The method was immunoSEQ multiplex PCR; TCRdb's version includes in-frame clones alone and lacks a portion of them. The table lists over 2 million clones, roughly 95% of them singletons. The sample consisted of naive CD4+ T cells sorted from blood. These receptors were collected from a man between 18 and 35 years old in good health. The CDR3 runs from the conserved cysteine through the conserved F or W. Each record gives: CDR3 DNA, CDR3 protein, J gene, D gene, clone size, V gene. D genes are given only for firm matches. Where a row states a size, it is once, few, many or the class of an expanded clone; other rows omit it.

CDR3 DNA: TGTGCCAGCTCACCTTTGGGGGGCCCCTCCAATGAGCAGTTCTTC
CDR3 protein: CASSPLGGPSNEQFF
J gene: TRBJ2-1
D gene: -
clone size: -
V gene: TRBV18

CDR3 DNA: TGTGCCAGCAGCTCAGACGTCGCGGCCCAGTACTTC
CDR3 protein: CASSSDVAAQYF
J gene: TRBJ2-5
D gene: -
clone size: -
V gene: TRBV7-9

CDR3 DNA: TGCGCCAGCAGTCGCCAGGGAAATGAAAAACTGTTTTTT
CDR3 protein: CASSRQGNEKLFF
J gene: TRBJ1-4
D gene: -
clone size: -
V gene: TRBV10-1

CDR3 DNA: TGCGCCAGCATGAGGACTGCGGGGGAATATGGCTACACCTTC
CDR3 protein: CASMRTAGEYGYTF
J gene: TRBJ1-2
D gene: -
clone size: -
V gene: TRBV5-1

CDR3 DNA: TGTGCCAGCAAGTCCCCTGCGTGGGGTCGGATCTCGCAGGATACGCAGTATTTT
CDR3 protein: CASKSPAWGRISQDTQYF
J gene: TRBJ2-3
D gene: -
clone size: -
V gene: TRBV2

CDR3 DNA: TGTGCCTGGATTAACAGCTACGAGCAGTACTTC
CDR3 protein: CAWINSYEQYF
J gene: TRBJ2-7
D gene: -
clone size: -
V gene: TRBV30

CDR3 DNA: TGTGCCAGCAGTTTCCAGCTGAACGGGGAGCTGTTTTTT
CDR3 protein: CASSFQLNGELFF
J gene: TRBJ2-2
D gene: -
clone size: -
V gene: TRBV14

CDR3 DNA: TGCAGCGTTGGACAACAAGAGACCCAGTACTTC
CDR3 protein: CSVGQQETQYF
J gene: TRBJ2-5
D gene: -
clone size: -
V gene: TRBV29-1

CDR3 DNA: TGTGCCAGCACAAAGGGACTAGCGGGAGTCAATGAGCAGTTCTTC
CDR3 protein: CASTKGLAGVNEQFF
J gene: TRBJ2-1
D gene: TRBD2
clone size: -
V gene: TRBV9

CDR3 DNA: TGTGCCAGCAGTTTATTTGGGTCCTACGAGCAGTACTTC
CDR3 protein: CASSLFGSYEQYF
J gene: TRBJ2-7
D gene: -
clone size: few
V gene: TRBV27

CDR3 DNA: TGTGCCAGCAGCCCCTCCATTACAGGGGAGTATGGCTACACCTTC
CDR3 protein: CASSPSITGEYGYTF
J gene: TRBJ1-2
D gene: TRBD1
clone size: -
V gene: TRBV5-4

CDR3 DNA: TGTGCCAGCAGCATCCAACGGACAGGGAGCGAGCAGTACTTC
CDR3 protein: CASSIQRTGSEQYF
J gene: TRBJ2-7
D gene: TRBD1
clone size: once
V gene: TRBV2

CDR3 DNA: TGCAGCGTGCGACAGGGGGGAACCTACGAGCAGTACTTC
CDR3 protein: CSVRQGGTYEQYF
J gene: TRBJ2-7
D gene: TRBD1
clone size: -
V gene: TRBV29-1

CDR3 DNA: TGTGCCACGTGGGAGGCCTCATCCGGAATTCAGTACTTC
CDR3 protein: CATWEASSGIQYF
J gene: TRBJ2-4
D gene: -
clone size: -
V gene: TRBV6-1

CDR3 DNA: TGTGCCAGCAGCCACAGGGAGTACGGCACAGATACGCAGTATTTT
CDR3 protein: CASSHREYGTDTQYF
J gene: TRBJ2-3
D gene: -
clone size: once
V gene: TRBV6-4

CDR3 DNA: TGTGCCAGCTCACCTGGAGGGTGGGGTCAGCCCCAGCATTTT
CDR3 protein: CASSPGGWGQPQHF
J gene: TRBJ1-5
D gene: -
clone size: -
V gene: TRBV18

CDR3 DNA: TGTGCCAGCAGCTTGGAGAGCGGGGGTCGCGCAGATACGCAGTATTTT
CDR3 protein: CASSLESGGRADTQYF
J gene: TRBJ2-3
D gene: TRBD2
clone size: -
V gene: TRBV5-4

CDR3 DNA: TGCGCCAGCAGTGATTCTAGCGGGACGGATACGCAGTATTTT
CDR3 protein: CASSDSSGTDTQYF
J gene: TRBJ2-3
D gene: TRBD2
clone size: once
V gene: TRBV10-1

CDR3 DNA: TGTGCCAGTAGGGAAGGGCAGGCGGCCAACGTCCTGACTTTC
CDR3 protein: CASREGQAANVLTF
J gene: TRBJ2-6
D gene: -
clone size: -
V gene: TRBV19

CDR3 DNA: TGTGCCAGTAGTAGGACAGGGGGCAGTGAAAAACTGTTTTTT
CDR3 protein: CASSRTGGSEKLFF
J gene: TRBJ1-4
D gene: TRBD1
clone size: -
V gene: TRBV19

CDR3 DNA: TGTGCCAGCAGCTTAGTCGGGCAGTACGAGCAGTACTTC
CDR3 protein: CASSLVGQYEQYF
J gene: TRBJ2-7
D gene: -
clone size: -
V gene: TRBV7-9

CDR3 DNA: TGTGCCAGCAGCTTCGGGGTCGCGGGGGGCACTGAAGCTTTCTTT
CDR3 protein: CASSFGVAGGTEAFF
J gene: TRBJ1-1
D gene: -
clone size: -
V gene: TRBV7-9

CDR3 DNA: TGTGCCAGTACCCTCCGGGACGGGTATAATTCACCCCTCCACTTT
CDR3 protein: CASTLRDGYNSPLHF
J gene: TRBJ1-6
D gene: -
clone size: few
V gene: TRBV19

CDR3 DNA: TGTGCCAGCACCCACTCTGGAAACACCATATATTTT
CDR3 protein: CASTHSGNTIYF
J gene: TRBJ1-3
D gene: -
clone size: -
V gene: TRBV11-2

CDR3 DNA: TGTGCCAGCAGTCAGTCCCCCGGGGCCCAGTACTTC
CDR3 protein: CASSQSPGAQYF
J gene: TRBJ2-5
D gene: -
clone size: -
V gene: TRBV6-5

CDR3 DNA: TGTGCCAGCAGTGTCGTGGAATTGAACACTGAAGCTTTCTTT
CDR3 protein: CASSVVELNTEAFF
J gene: TRBJ1-1
D gene: -
clone size: -
V gene: TRBV2

CDR3 DNA: TGTGCCAGTAGTGGAGCTAACTATGGCTACACCTTC
CDR3 protein: CASSGANYGYTF
J gene: TRBJ1-2
D gene: -
clone size: -
V gene: TRBV19

CDR3 DNA: TGTGCCAGCAGCAAAGATCGGACTAGCGGGAGGGTCTTCGCAGATACGCAGTATTTT
CDR3 protein: CASSKDRTSGRVFADTQYF
J gene: TRBJ2-3
D gene: -
clone size: -
V gene: TRBV21-1

CDR3 DNA: TGCGCCAGCAGCCCAGACAGCGGGGGGCAAGAGACCCAGTACTTC
CDR3 protein: CASSPDSGGQETQYF
J gene: TRBJ2-5
D gene: TRBD2
clone size: -
V gene: TRBV5-1

CDR3 DNA: TGTGCCAGTAGTATAGAAAACAGGGGACCCTACGAGCAGTACTTC
CDR3 protein: CASSIENRGPYEQYF
J gene: TRBJ2-7
D gene: TRBD1
clone size: -
V gene: TRBV19

CDR3 DNA: TGTGCCAGCACCATACAGGGGGAGATCTATGGCTACACCTTC
CDR3 protein: CASTIQGEIYGYTF
J gene: TRBJ1-2
D gene: TRBD1
clone size: once
V gene: TRBV2

CDR3 DNA: TGTGCCAGCTCACCGGGGACAGGTCGAGACGAGCAGTACTTC
CDR3 protein: CASSPGTGRDEQYF
J gene: TRBJ2-7
D gene: TRBD1
clone size: -
V gene: TRBV18

CDR3 DNA: TGTGCCAGCACGAGGACAGGGGGGAACACTGAAGCTTTCTTT
CDR3 protein: CASTRTGGNTEAFF
J gene: TRBJ1-1
D gene: TRBD1
clone size: -
V gene: TRBV6-1

CDR3 DNA: TGTGCCAGCAGTGAAGCAAGGGGGCCGCAAGAGACCCAGTACTTC
CDR3 protein: CASSEARGPQETQYF
J gene: TRBJ2-5
D gene: TRBD1
clone size: -
V gene: TRBV6-1